This T cell receptor beta chain appears in the sequencing data of a study of neoadjuvant anti-PD-1 for oral cavity cancer. Study-level information: Patients without progression received a fourth nivolumab dose around day 43, then surgical resection on days 50-56.

Tumor libraries mostly used 4.8 ug genomic DNA, two replicates each. Only in-frame clones appear in the TCRdb table, and some are missing; sequencing was by immunoSEQ multiplex PCR. The sample consists of some 7,100 clones, about 60% of them appearing once. Patients were newly diagnosed with stage II-IVA oral cavity squamous cell carcinoma without prior systemic or radiation treatment. The material was tumor tissue, obtained before nivolumab (anti-PD-1) treatment. This receptor was taken from a person aged 35-79 years with oral cavity squamous cell carcinoma.

DNA for the CDR3: TGCGCCAGCAGCTCCTCTCCGGGACAGGGATTAGGCGATACGCAGTATTTT. Translated: CASSSSPGQGLGDTQYF. The chain couples TRBV5-1 to TRBJ2-3; 9 nucleotides match TRBD1. This CDR3 comprises 17 residues. Germline trimming cut 3 bases from V and 6 bases from J; bases unmatched to any gene: 14. Germline CDR1 SGHRS, CDR2 YFSETQ.